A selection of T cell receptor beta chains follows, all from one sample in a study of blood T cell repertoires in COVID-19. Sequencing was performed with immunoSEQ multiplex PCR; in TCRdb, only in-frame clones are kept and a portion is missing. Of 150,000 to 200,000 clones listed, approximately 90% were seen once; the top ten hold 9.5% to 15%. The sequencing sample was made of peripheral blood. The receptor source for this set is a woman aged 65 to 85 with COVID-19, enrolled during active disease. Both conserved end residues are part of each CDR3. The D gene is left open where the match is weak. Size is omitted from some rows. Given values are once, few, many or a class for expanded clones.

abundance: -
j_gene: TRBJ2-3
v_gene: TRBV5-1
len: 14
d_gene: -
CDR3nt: TGCGCCAGCAGCTTGGCCGGAGGGCACGATACGCAGTATTTT
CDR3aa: CASSLAGGHDTQYF

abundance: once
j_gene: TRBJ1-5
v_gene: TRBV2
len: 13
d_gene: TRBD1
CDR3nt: TGTGCCAGCACCCGACAGGGTTATCAGCCCCAGCATTTT
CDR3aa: CASTRQGYQPQHF

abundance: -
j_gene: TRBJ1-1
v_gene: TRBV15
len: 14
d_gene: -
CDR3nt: TGTGCCACCAGCTCGCGGGGGCTGGTCACTGAAGCTTTCTTT
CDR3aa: CATSSRGLVTEAFF

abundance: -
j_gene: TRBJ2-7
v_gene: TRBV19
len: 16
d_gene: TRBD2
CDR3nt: TGTGCCAGTAGTCTCCAGCTAGCGGGGGGCTCCTACGAGCAGTACTTC
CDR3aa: CASSLQLAGGSYEQYF

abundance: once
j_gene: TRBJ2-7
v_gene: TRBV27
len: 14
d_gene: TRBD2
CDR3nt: TGTGCCAGCAGGAAACTAGCGGGAGGGTACGAGCAGTACTTC
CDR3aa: CASRKLAGGYEQYF

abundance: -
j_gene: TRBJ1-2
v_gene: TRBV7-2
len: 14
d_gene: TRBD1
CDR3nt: TGTGCCAGCAGCACAACGGGACAGGGCAATGGCTACACCTTC
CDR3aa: CASSTTGQGNGYTF

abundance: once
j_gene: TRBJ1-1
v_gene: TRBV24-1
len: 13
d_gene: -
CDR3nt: TGTGCCACCAGGGTCGGTGGAGGGACTGAAGCTTTCTTT
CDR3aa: CATRVGGGTEAFF

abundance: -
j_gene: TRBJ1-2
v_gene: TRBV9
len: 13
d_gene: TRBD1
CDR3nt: TGTGCCAGCAGCCCAACAGGGGACTATGGCTACACCTTC
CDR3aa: CASSPTGDYGYTF

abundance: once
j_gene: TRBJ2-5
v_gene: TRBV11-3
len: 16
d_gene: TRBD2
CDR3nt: TGTGCCAGCAGCCTTACGGGACTAGCGGGAGAAGAGACCCAGTACTTC
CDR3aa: CASSLTGLAGEETQYF

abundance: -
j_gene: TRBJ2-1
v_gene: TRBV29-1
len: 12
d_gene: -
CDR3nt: TGCAGCGTTGCCCACTCCTACAATGAGCAGTTCTTC
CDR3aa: CSVAHSYNEQFF

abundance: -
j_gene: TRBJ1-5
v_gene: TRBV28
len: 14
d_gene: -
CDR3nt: TGTGCCAGCAGTCGGGTGGGGGGGTACCAGCCCCAGCATTTT
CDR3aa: CASSRVGGYQPQHF

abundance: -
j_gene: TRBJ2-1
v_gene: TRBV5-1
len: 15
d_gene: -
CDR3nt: TGCGCCAGCAGCTTGGTTCGCGGCCCCTACAATGAGCAGTTCTTC
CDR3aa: CASSLVRGPYNEQFF

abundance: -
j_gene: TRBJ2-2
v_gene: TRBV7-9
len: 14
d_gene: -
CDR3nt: TGTGCCAGCAGCATTAGTGTGCGCACCGGGGAGCTGTTTTTT
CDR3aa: CASSISVRTGELFF

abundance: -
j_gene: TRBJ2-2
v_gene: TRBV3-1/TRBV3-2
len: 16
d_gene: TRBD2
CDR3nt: TGTGCCAGCAGACAACCGGGACTAGGATCCACCGGGGAGCTGTTTTTT
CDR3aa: CASRQPGLGSTGELFF

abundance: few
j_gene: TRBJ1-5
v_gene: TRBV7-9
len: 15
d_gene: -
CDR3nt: TGTGCCAGCAGCTTAGGGTCAGTTGAAAATCAGCCCCAGCATTTT
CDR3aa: CASSLGSVENQPQHF

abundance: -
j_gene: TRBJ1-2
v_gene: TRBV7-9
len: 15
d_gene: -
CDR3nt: TGTGCCAGCAGCTTTGCCGTGGGCCAGGCCTATGGCTACACCTTC
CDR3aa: CASSFAVGQAYGYTF